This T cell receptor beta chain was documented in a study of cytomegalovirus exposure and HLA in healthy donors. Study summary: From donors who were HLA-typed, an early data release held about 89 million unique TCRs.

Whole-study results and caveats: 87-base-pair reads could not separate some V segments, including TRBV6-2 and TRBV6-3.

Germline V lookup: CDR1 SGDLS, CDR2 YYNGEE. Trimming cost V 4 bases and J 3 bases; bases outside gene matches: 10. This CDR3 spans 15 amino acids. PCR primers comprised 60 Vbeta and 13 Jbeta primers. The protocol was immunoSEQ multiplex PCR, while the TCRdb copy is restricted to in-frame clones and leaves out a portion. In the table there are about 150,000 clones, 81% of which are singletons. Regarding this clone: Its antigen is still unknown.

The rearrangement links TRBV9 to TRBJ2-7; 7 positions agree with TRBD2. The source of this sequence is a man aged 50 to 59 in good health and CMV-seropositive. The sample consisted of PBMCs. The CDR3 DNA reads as TGTGCCAGCAGCCCCCAGAGCCAGCGGGACTACGAGCAGTACTTC. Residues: CASSPQSQRDYEQYF. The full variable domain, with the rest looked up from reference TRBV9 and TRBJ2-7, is DSGVTQTPKHLITATGQRVTLRCSPRSGDLSVYWYQQSLDQGLQFLIQYYNGEERAKGNILERFSAQQFPDLHSELNLSSLELGDSALYFCASSPQSQRDYEQYFGPGTRLTVT.